Shown below are 3 T cell receptor beta chains from a single sample sequenced in a study of blood T cell repertoires in COVID-19. Sequencing used immunoSEQ multiplex PCR; TCRdb keeps in-frame clones, though not all of them. The profile shows around 82,000 clones, 90% of them singletons. The sample was peripheral blood. The receptors come from a human donor in a cohort sampled during active COVID-19.

V gene TRBV7-2 combines with J gene TRBJ2-3; D is unresolved. V was trimmed by 1 base and J by 10 bases, leaving 15 bases between them. Germline-derived CDR1 and CDR2 are SGHTA and FQGNSA. CDR3 length: 14 residues. The DNA for the CDR3 is TGTGCCAGCAGCTTAGATTTGTCCCCCCAGGCGCAGTATTTT. This gives the protein CASSLDLSPQAQYF.

The chain combines TRBV7-9 with TRBJ1-6, with D hard to call. The V gene lost 5 bases and the J gene lost 7 bases, with 9 bases spanning the gap. The CDR3 runs 13 residues. The germline V gene encodes CDR1 SEHNR and CDR2 FQNEAQ (reference sequence). In nucleotides, the CDR3 is TGTGCCAGCAGCGCCGGAGGGAATTCACCCCTCCACTTT. Residues: CASSAGGNSPLHF.

The chain links TRBV24-1 to TRBJ2-5, with 14 bases matching TRBD2. Germline V gene data show CDR1 as KGHDR and CDR2 as SFDVKD. The CDR3 runs 20 residues. The junction had 10 bases not matched to a gene; V was cut back by 0 bases and J by 2 bases. CDR3 loop: CATSDLPGQGLAGEQETQYF. The DNA for the CDR3 is TGTGCCACCAGTGATTTGCCCGGACAGGGACTAGCGGGGGAACAAGAGACCCAGTACTTC.